A single sample gave rise to the 10 T cell receptor beta chains below, sequenced in a study of T cell responses to AZD1222 COVID-19 vaccine. Sequencing used immunoSEQ multiplex PCR; TCRdb keeps in-frame clones, though not all of them. The table has about 110,000 clones, about 82% seen once. The input for sequencing was peripheral blood, taken on day 0 of AZD1222 vaccination. The receptors shown here come from an adult in good health.

J is TRBJ2-5 and V is TRBV6-2 or TRBV6-3, with a tentative D call TRBD1 (6 bases). The CDR3 is 15 amino acids. Germline values: CDR1 MNHEY, CDR2 SVGEGT. V shed 3 bases and J shed 6 bases, with 17 bases lying between them. The CDR3 protein is CASSYNREPEKTQYF. In DNA form, the CDR3 reads TGTGCCAGCAGTTATAACAGGGAACCCGAAAAGACCCAGTACTTC.

This clone occurred once. The chain carries TRBV6-2 or TRBV6-3 and TRBJ1-1, with no clear D. The ends were cut back, 0 bases at V and 2 bases at J, with 19 bases in the middle. Germline CDR1 is MNHEY and CDR2 is SVGEGT. This CDR3 region has 18 residues. The DNA of the CDR3 is TGTGCCAGCAGTTACTCGGCCCTCCCGACTTGGGGAAACACTGAAGCTTTCTTT. Residues: CASSYSALPTWGNTEAFF.

The chain links TRBV2 to TRBJ2-5; 7 nucleotides line up with TRBD1. V dropped 4 bases and J dropped 5; count of bases not matched to a gene: 7. The germline V gene has CDR1 SNHLY and CDR2 FYNNEI. This CDR3 comprises 14 residues. CDR3 sequence: CASSGQGRGETQYF. The CDR3 DNA follows: TGTGCCAGCAGTGGACAGGGTAGGGGGGAGACCCAGTACTTC.

The chain carries TRBV6-5 and TRBJ1-1; no reliable D call. From germline, CDR1 is MNHEY and CDR2 SVGAGI. The CDR3 consists of 13 residues. Trimming shortened V by 5 bases and J by 1 base, and 8 bases separated the two germline ends. The CDR3 sequence is CASSPPENTEAFF. For the CDR3, the DNA is TGTGCCAGCAGTCCTCCGGAGAACACTGAAGCTTTCTTT.

This rearrangement joins TRBV30 to TRBJ2-7, with a possible D match to TRBD2 (5 bases). This CDR3 has 13 amino acids. V was clipped by 4 bases and J by 4 bases, with 14 bases between them. Germline V gives CDR1 GTSNPN, CDR2 SVGIG (reference sequence). The CDR3 coding sequence is TGTGCCTGGAAGGGAGACATTGAATACGAGCAGTACTTC. It translates to CAWKGDIEYEQYF. Full variable domain (outside the CDR3, taken from reference TRBV30 and TRBJ2-7): SQTIHQWPATLVQPVGSPLSLECTVEGTSNPNLYWYRQAAGRGLQLLFYSVGIGQISSEVPQNLSASRPQDRQFILSSKKLLLSDSGFYLCAWKGDIEYEQYFGPGTRLTVT.

The rearrangement links TRBV4-2 to TRBJ2-5; D gene ambiguous. Trimming cost V 1 base and J 5 bases, with 5 bases left between them. In germline, CDR1 is LGHNA, CDR2 YNFKEQ. CDR3 length: 12 amino acids. CDR3 nucleotides: TGTGCCAGCAGCCAAGCGTTGGAGACCCAGTACTTC. Protein sequence: CASSQALETQYF.

The rearrangement uses TRBV25-1 and TRBJ1-4; D gene unclear. The CDR3 spans 14 residues. V lost 1 base, J lost 8 bases, and 11 bases lay in between. The germline V gene encodes CDR1 MGHDK and CDR2 SYGVNS. The CDR3 coding sequence is TGTGCCAGCAGTGAATTTAGTGCGGAGGAAAAACTGTTTTTT. Translated: CASSEFSAEEKLFF.

The V gene is TRBV15, the J gene TRBJ2-7, with 9 bases that match TRBD1. The CDR3 contains 14 residues. In germline, CDR1 is LNHNV, CDR2 YYDKDF (reference sequence). V lost 8 bases to trimming and J lost 0 bases; unmatched junction nucleotides: 5. CDR3 residues: CATSRDRASYEQYF. DNA of the CDR3: TGTGCCACCTCCAGGGACAGGGCCTCCTACGAGCAGTACTTC.

The DNA for the CDR3 is TGTGCCAGCAGCTTAGGTCGGGAGGGAAGCAATGAGCAGTTCTTC. Translated: CASSLGREGSNEQFF. The V and J genes are TRBV13 and TRBJ2-1; 8 bases are a match to TRBD2. From germline, CDR1 is PRHDT and CDR2 FYEKMQ (reference sequence). This CDR3 region has 15 residues. Losses at the gene ends were 0 bases for V and 6 bases for J; bases not matched to a gene: 4.

This clone was observed a single time. This chain uses TRBV5-1 with TRBJ1-1; a possible D gene is TRBD1 (6 bases). The CDR3 length is 15 residues. V dropped 4 bases and J dropped 4 bases, with 17 bases sitting between them. Germline V CDR1 and CDR2: SGHRS, YFSETQ. CDR3 in amino acids: CASSPIQGGGTEAFF. Here the CDR3 DNA reads TGCGCCAGCAGCCCCATACAGGGCGGGGGCACTGAAGCTTTCTTT.